A single sample is the source of the 8 T cell receptor beta chains below, sequenced in a study of CXCR3-negative and CXCR3-positive naive CD8 T cells. Libraries were UMI-labeled 5' RACE TRB cDNA. One entry per CDR3 protein, without DNA, is what TCRdb gives after re-calling the 5' RACE reads. Its table lists about 56,000 distinct CDR3 sequences. Input material: memory CD8+ T cells from blood. These receptors originate from a human donor in good health. Some clones in this sample may be carry-over from other donors' samples.

This chain uses TRBV27 with TRBJ1-5. CDR3 size: 11 residues. From germline, CDR1 is MNHEY and CDR2 SMNVEV (reference sequence). CDR3 in amino acids: CASSSGPIQHF.

The chain has TRBV20-1 and TRBJ2-7; there is no DNA to check the TCRdb D call of TRBD1. Germline CDR1 reads DFQATT; CDR2 reads SNEGSKA (reference sequence). CDR3 length: 14 residues. This chain's CDR3 is CSARDRGRFYEQYF.

The V gene is TRBV11-2, the J gene TRBJ2-3; TCRdb calls TRBD1, which cannot be checked without DNA. Germline CDR1 is SGHAT and CDR2 is FQNNGV. There are 16 residues in the CDR3. CDR3 sequence reads: CASSLIQGARPDTQYF.

The chain uses TRBV6-2 or TRBV6-3 and TRBJ1-5; no DNA is available, so the TRBD1 call from TCRdb remains unchecked. This CDR3 has 15 residues. The V gene's germline CDR1 is MNHEY and CDR2 SVGEGT. The CDR3 is CASSYWTGRNQPQHF.

The chain joins TRBV29-1 to TRBJ2-7; TCRdb's D call, TRBD1, is unchecked because there is no DNA. The CDR3 consists of 12 residues. Germline assignment: CDR1 SQVTM and CDR2 ANQGSEA. CDR3 loop: CRGQGETYEQYF.

The genes are TRBV4-2 and TRBJ1-5; the D call of TRBD1 rests on TCRdb alone, since no DNA is present to check it. CDR3 length: 16 residues. The germline gives CDR1 LGHNA, CDR2 YNFKEQ. This CDR3 reads CASSLQGPDNVQPQHF.

The rearrangement joins TRBV5-1 to TRBJ2-7. CDR3 length equals 13 residues. Per the germline V gene, CDR1 is SGHRS and CDR2 is YFSETQ. CDR3 sequence reads: CASSLGTYYEQYF.

The gene calls are TRBV7-8 and TRBJ2-1; TCRdb lists TRBD1, though no DNA is available to test this call. The germline V gene encodes CDR1 SGHVS and CDR2 FQNEAQ. This CDR3 has 14 amino acids. CDR3 protein: CASSLDGNYNEQFF.